These T cell receptor beta chains were read from a single sample in a study of shared T cell receptors in the human thymus. Clones were read by immunoSEQ multiplex PCR, and TCRdb kept only the in-frame ones, dropping some. The top ten clones hold around 0.01% of a sample with more than 550,000 clones, 80% to 90% of them seen once. These same records also appear under a second study, on human thymus T cells.

Sequences were obtained from thymocytes. These TCRs come from a girl less than two years old with a congenital heart defect. The CDR3 runs from the conserved cysteine through the conserved F or W. The order of the fields is CDR3 protein, CDR3 DNA, D gene, V gene, clone size, J gene. A D gene is named only where the DNA matches it firmly. Clone size appears in some rows only: once, few, many, or a class for an expanded clone.

CDR3 protein: CAYIPRDSQETQYF
CDR3 DNA: TGTGCCTACATTCCACGGGACTCGCAAGAGACCCAGTACTTC
D gene: -
V gene: TRBV30
clone size: -
J gene: TRBJ2-5

CDR3 protein: CASSYSTGLSPLHF
CDR3 DNA: TGTGCCAGCAGTTACTCGACCGGGTTATCACCCCTCCACTTT
D gene: -
V gene: TRBV6-5
clone size: -
J gene: TRBJ1-6

CDR3 protein: CASSLTERELFF
CDR3 DNA: TGTGCCAGCAGCCTTACTGAAAGGGAGCTGTTTTTT
D gene: -
V gene: TRBV14
clone size: once
J gene: TRBJ2-2

CDR3 protein: CASPGQGPYNEQFF
CDR3 DNA: TGTGCCAGCCCGGGACAGGGCCCCTACAATGAGCAGTTCTTC
D gene: TRBD1
V gene: TRBV6-1
clone size: -
J gene: TRBJ2-1

CDR3 protein: CASSLTGTGVGYGYTF
CDR3 DNA: TGTGCCAGCAGCTTAACGGGGACAGGGGTGGGATATGGCTACACCTTC
D gene: TRBD1
V gene: TRBV7-2
clone size: -
J gene: TRBJ1-2

CDR3 protein: CATSGLPGQGSRAYGYTF
CDR3 DNA: TGTGCCACCAGCGGACTTCCGGGACAGGGGAGTCGTGCCTATGGCTACACCTTC
D gene: TRBD1
V gene: TRBV15
clone size: -
J gene: TRBJ1-2

CDR3 protein: CASSLGSRGSTDTQYF
CDR3 DNA: TGCGCCAGCAGCTTGGGTTCCAGGGGTAGCACGGATACGCAGTATTTT
D gene: -
V gene: TRBV5-1
clone size: -
J gene: TRBJ2-3

CDR3 protein: CAWRGLSNTEAFF
CDR3 DNA: TGTGCCTGGAGGGGACTCAGTAACACTGAAGCTTTCTTT
D gene: -
V gene: TRBV30
clone size: -
J gene: TRBJ1-1

CDR3 protein: CASSLAVTSGGKTDTQYF
CDR3 DNA: TGTGCCAGCAGCTTGGCCGTGACTAGCGGGGGGAAAACAGATACGCAGTATTTT
D gene: TRBD2
V gene: TRBV5-4
clone size: -
J gene: TRBJ2-3

CDR3 protein: CATSRDLPGGSNTGELFF
CDR3 DNA: TGTGCCACCAGCAGAGATCTGCCGGGGGGGTCCAACACCGGGGAGCTGTTTTTT
D gene: TRBD2
V gene: TRBV15
clone size: -
J gene: TRBJ2-2

CDR3 protein: CASSLGGSHLYSPLHF
CDR3 DNA: TGTGCCAGCAGCTTAGGCGGCAGCCATCTTTATTCACCCCTCCACTTT
D gene: -
V gene: TRBV7-2
clone size: -
J gene: TRBJ1-6

CDR3 protein: CASSRDPGHPICRELFF
CDR3 DNA: TGTGCCAGCAGCAGGGACCCGGGACACCCCATTTGTAGGGAGCTGTTTTTT
D gene: -
V gene: TRBV21-1
clone size: once
J gene: TRBJ2-2

CDR3 protein: CASSISIGQGGEKLFF
CDR3 DNA: TGTGCCAGTAGTATTAGCATCGGACAGGGAGGTGAAAAACTGTTTTTT
D gene: TRBD1
V gene: TRBV19
clone size: -
J gene: TRBJ1-4

CDR3 protein: CSARRGGEAFF
CDR3 DNA: TGCAGTGCTAGAAGGGGCGGTGAAGCTTTCTTT
D gene: -
V gene: TRBV20-1
clone size: -
J gene: TRBJ1-1

CDR3 protein: CASSEGLAGGYNEQFF
CDR3 DNA: TGTGCCAGCAGTGAAGGACTAGCGGGGGGTTACAATGAGCAGTTCTTC
D gene: TRBD2
V gene: TRBV6-1
clone size: -
J gene: TRBJ2-1

CDR3 protein: CASSQDCGTREETQYF
CDR3 DNA: TGCGCCAGCAGCCAAGATTGTGGGACACGTGAAGAGACCCAGTACTTC
D gene: -
V gene: TRBV4-3
clone size: once
J gene: TRBJ2-5

CDR3 protein: CASSEDTGEGPYEQYF
CDR3 DNA: TGTGCCAGCAGTGAAGACACAGGGGAAGGACCCTACGAGCAGTACTTC
D gene: TRBD1
V gene: TRBV6-1
clone size: few
J gene: TRBJ2-7

CDR3 protein: CASSPRRGGMNTEAFF
CDR3 DNA: TGTGCCAGCAGCCCCCGACGTGGAGGCATGAACACTGAAGCTTTCTTT
D gene: -
V gene: TRBV7-6
clone size: few
J gene: TRBJ1-1

CDR3 protein: CASGLVSGGKGEQFF
CDR3 DNA: TGTGCTAGTGGTTTGGTTTCAGGGGGAAAGGGTGAGCAGTTCTTC
D gene: TRBD1
V gene: TRBV12-5
clone size: -
J gene: TRBJ2-1

CDR3 protein: CASSLGGGKVNTEAFF
CDR3 DNA: TGCGCCAGCAGCCTGGGGGGCGGAAAGGTGAACACTGAAGCTTTCTTT
D gene: -
V gene: TRBV5-1
clone size: -
J gene: TRBJ1-1

CDR3 protein: CASSLARNSRDNSPLHF
CDR3 DNA: TGTGCCAGCAGCTTAGCGCGTAATAGCCGCGATAATTCACCCCTCCACTTT
D gene: -
V gene: TRBV7-9
clone size: -
J gene: TRBJ1-6

CDR3 protein: CASSFGDSRSSEQYF
CDR3 DNA: TGTGCCAGCAGTTTTGGGGACTCCCGGTCTTCCGAGCAGTACTTC
D gene: -
V gene: TRBV27
clone size: -
J gene: TRBJ2-7

CDR3 protein: CASSHPSNRGDRSPLHF
CDR3 DNA: TGTGCCAGCAGCCACCCCTCGAACAGGGGGGATCGGTCACCCCTCCACTTT
D gene: TRBD1
V gene: TRBV28
clone size: once
J gene: TRBJ1-6

CDR3 protein: CASSLPDRTGLREAFF
CDR3 DNA: TGTGCCAGCAGCCTCCCGGACAGGACCGGACTGAGGGAAGCTTTCTTT
D gene: TRBD1
V gene: TRBV5-4
clone size: -
J gene: TRBJ1-1

CDR3 protein: CASSAYRGHLDQPQHF
CDR3 DNA: TGTGCCAGTTCAGCCTACAGGGGCCACTTAGATCAGCCCCAGCATTTT
D gene: TRBD1
V gene: TRBV19
clone size: -
J gene: TRBJ1-5

CDR3 protein: CASSRGGTEAFF
CDR3 DNA: TGTGCCAGCAGCCGCGGGGGTACTGAAGCTTTCTTT
D gene: -
V gene: TRBV11-1
clone size: -
J gene: TRBJ1-1